This T cell receptor (beta chain) was captured by sequencing in a study of cytomegalovirus exposure and HLA in healthy donors. Overall study results and limits: A classifier reportedly called cytomegalovirus status with high sensitivity and specificity. TRBV6-2, TRBV6-3 and some other V segments were excluded as indistinguishable. A later analysis associated around 17,000 TCR beta sequences with HLA alleles at a 0.05 false discovery rate. One variant, a missense change in DCLRE1C, was linked in a later analysis to TCR beta V- and J-gene trimming.

The PCR ran on 60 Vbeta and 13 Jbeta primers. Sequenced by immunoSEQ multiplex PCR; TCRdb stores in-frame clones only, minus some. The data show about 200,000 clones, 70% to 80% seen once. Comment on this clone: Antigen unknown.

Germline V CDR1 and CDR2: MNHNS, SASEGT. This CDR3 spans 14 amino acids. V lost 5 bases and J lost 0, with 11 bases in between. Sequencing input: PBMCs. The chain employs TRBV6-1 and TRBJ2-7; D gene uncertain. The sequence came from a male donor in good health and CMV-seropositive. The CDR3 DNA reads TGTGCCAGCAGTTCGGAAAGGAGCTCCTACGAGCAGTACTTC. It specifies CASSSERSSYEQYF.